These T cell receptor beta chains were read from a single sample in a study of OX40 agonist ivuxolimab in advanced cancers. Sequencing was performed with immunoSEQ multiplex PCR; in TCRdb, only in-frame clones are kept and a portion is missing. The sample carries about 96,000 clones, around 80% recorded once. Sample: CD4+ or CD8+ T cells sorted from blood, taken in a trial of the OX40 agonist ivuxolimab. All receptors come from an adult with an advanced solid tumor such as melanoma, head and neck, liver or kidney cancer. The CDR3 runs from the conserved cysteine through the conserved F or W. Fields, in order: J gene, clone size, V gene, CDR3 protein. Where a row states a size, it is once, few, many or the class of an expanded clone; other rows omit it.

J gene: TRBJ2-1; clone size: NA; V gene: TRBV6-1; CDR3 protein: CASSEALLAGEVYNEQFF
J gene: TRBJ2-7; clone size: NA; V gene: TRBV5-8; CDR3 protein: CASRDRGSYEQYF
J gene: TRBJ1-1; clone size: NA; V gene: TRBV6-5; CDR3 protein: CASSYDFPGLHTEAFF
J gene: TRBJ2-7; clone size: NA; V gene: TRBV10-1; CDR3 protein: CASSDQAGDEQYF
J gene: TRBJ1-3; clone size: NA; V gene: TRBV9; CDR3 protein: CASSPLGNTIYF
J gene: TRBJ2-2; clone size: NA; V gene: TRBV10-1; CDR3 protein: CASSGRAGELFF
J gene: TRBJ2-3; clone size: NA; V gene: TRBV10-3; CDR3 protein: CAISEYGGALTDTQYF
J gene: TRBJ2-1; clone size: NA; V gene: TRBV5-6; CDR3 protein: CASSLREWVNNEQFF
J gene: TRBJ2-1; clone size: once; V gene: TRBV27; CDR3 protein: CASRPGTGDRYNEQFF
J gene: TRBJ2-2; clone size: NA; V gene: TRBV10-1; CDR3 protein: CASSELQGNGELFF
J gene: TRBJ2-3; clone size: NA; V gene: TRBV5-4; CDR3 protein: CASSWGTSVDTQYF
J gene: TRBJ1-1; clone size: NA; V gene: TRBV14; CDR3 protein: CASSHRAAEAFF
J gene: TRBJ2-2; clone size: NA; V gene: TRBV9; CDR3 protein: CASSTASSTGELFF
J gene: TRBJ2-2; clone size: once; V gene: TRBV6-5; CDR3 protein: CASSYDSSLNTGELFF
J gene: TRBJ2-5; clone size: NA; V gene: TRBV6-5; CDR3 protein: CASSYSDHVVTQYF
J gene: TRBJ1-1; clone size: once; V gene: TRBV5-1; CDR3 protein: CASSATGNTEAFF
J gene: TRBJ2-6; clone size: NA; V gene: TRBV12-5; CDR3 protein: CASAPGANVLTF
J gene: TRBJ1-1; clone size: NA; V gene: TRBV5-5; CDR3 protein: CASRRQGSLNTEAFF
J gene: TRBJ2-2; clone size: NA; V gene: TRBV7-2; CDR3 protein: CASSSPIIGGNTGELFF
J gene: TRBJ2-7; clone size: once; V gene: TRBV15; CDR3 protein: CATSRVSDEQYF
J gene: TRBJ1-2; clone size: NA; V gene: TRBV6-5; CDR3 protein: CASSYLKPGLGYGYTF
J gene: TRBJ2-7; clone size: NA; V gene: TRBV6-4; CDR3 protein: CASSEDGIVHEQYF
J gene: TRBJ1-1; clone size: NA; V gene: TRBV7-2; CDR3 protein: CASSLPGQGITEAFF
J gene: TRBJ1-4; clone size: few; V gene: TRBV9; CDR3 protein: CASSVATGPTNEKLFF
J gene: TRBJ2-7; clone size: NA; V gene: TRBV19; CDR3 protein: CASSGHPRGEQYF
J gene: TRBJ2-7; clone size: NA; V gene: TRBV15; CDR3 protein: CATPTLAGGRNEQYF
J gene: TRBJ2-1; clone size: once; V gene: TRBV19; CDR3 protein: CASRKTGFSYNEQFF
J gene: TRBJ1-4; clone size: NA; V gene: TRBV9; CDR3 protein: CASSVETGTGSLNEKLFF
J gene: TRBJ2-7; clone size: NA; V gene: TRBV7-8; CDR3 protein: CASSLWGTSAVYEQYF
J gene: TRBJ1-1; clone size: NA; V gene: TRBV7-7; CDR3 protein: CASSLVQSLPRDTEAFF
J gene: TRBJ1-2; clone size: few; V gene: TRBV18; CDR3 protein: CASSYREGYTF
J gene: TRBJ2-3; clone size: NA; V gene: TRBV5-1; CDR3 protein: CASSRALDTDTQYF
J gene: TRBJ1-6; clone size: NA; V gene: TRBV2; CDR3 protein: CASSATTGGIRSSPLHF
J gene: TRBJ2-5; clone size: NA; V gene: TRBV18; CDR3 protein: CASSPPGLETQYF
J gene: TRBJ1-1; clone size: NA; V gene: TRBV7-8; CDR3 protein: CASSSQGLLNTEAFF
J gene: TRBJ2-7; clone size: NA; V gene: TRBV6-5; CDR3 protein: CASSYSAGPREQYF
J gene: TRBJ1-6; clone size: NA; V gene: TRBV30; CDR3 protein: CAWSLGVNSPLHF
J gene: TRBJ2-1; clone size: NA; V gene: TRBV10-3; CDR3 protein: CAISEPAGAGNEQFF
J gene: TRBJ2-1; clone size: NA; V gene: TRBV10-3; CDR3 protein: CAISGEDSGVGEQFF
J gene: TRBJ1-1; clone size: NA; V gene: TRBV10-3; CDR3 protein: CANGQVGTEAFF
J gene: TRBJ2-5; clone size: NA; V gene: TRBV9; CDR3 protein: CASSVAPGGGGETQYF
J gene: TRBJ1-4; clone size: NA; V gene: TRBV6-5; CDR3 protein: CASSPKPATNEKLFF
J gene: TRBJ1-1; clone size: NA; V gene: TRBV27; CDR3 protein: CASSSAYGTGAEAFF
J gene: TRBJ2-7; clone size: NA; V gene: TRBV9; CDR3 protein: CASSVGRFSEQYF
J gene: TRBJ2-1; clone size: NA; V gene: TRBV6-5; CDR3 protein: CASSLTSGSYNEQFF
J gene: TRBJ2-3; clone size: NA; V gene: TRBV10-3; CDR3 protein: CAISGPGLGLTDTQYF
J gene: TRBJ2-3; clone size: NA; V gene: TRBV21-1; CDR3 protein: CASSKAGVGQGLAGAGTDTQYF
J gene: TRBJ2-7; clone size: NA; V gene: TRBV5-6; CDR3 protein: CASSRDRGQYHEQYF
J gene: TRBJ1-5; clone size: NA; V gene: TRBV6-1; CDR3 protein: CASTSDRGINQPQHF
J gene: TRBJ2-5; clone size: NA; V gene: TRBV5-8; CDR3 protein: CASSLGQGKETQYF
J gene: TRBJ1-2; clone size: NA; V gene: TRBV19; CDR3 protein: CASTRTLYGYTF
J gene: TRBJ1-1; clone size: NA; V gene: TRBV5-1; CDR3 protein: CASRAGPNTEAFF
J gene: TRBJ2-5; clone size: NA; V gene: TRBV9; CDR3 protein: CASSGRLAGGPGRQETQYF
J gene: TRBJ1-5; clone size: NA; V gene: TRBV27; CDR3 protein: CASKTLAGPQHF
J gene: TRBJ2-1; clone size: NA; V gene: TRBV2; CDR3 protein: CASSGRVTEQFF